Each of the 27 T cell receptor beta chains below was sequenced from the same sample in a study of cytomegalovirus exposure and HLA in healthy donors. Use of 60 Vbeta and 13 Jbeta primers characterized the PCR. Only in-frame clones appear in the TCRdb table, and some are missing; sequencing was by immunoSEQ multiplex PCR. Found here are 220,000 or so clones; the top ten clones hold more than 0.95%. Sequencing input: PBMCs. The origin of the receptors is a girl aged 2 to 9 in good health and CMV-seropositive.

The chain has TRBV2 and TRBJ2-1, with 10 bases that match TRBD2. CDR1 is SNHLY, CDR2 FYNNEI, per germline. The junction had 4 bases not matched to a gene; V was cut back by 10 bases and J by 1 base. CDR3 size: 14 residues. CDR3 sequence (DNA): TGTGCCATAACAGCGGGAGGGTCCTACAATGAGCAGTTCTTC. This translates into CAITAGGSYNEQFF.

The CDR3 sequence: CASSSGLAGVGYF. DNA of the CDR3: TGTGCCAGCAGTTCCGGACTAGCGGGAGTAGGGTACTTC. The J gene is TRBJ2-4, the V gene TRBV28, with 13 positions matching TRBD2. Germline-derived CDR1 and CDR2 are MDHEN and SYDVKM. After removal of 4 bases from V and 15 bases from J, the junction contained 6 bases not matched to a gene. The CDR3 is made up of 13 amino acids.

The J gene is TRBJ2-6, the V gene TRBV4-1, with 7 positions matching TRBD2. CDR3 length: 17 residues. V dropped 4 bases and J dropped 0; count of bases not matched to a gene: 6. Germline V lookup: CDR1 MGHRA, CDR2 YSYEKL. The DNA for the CDR3 is TGCGCCAGCAGCCTTACTAGCGCTCGCTCTGGGGCCAACGTCCTGACTTTC. Translating it yields CASSLTSARSGANVLTF.

The chain has TRBV27 and TRBJ2-1, with D uncertain. Between the trimmed V and J ends, which lost 2 bases and 5 bases, there was a span of 4 bases. Germline V gene data show CDR1 as MNHEY and CDR2 as SMNVEV (reference sequence). The CDR3 length is 12 residues. The CDR3 loop reads CASSLQNNEQFF. The CDR3 bases are TGTGCCAGCAGTTTACAAAACAATGAGCAGTTCTTC.

The chain recombines TRBV7-9 with TRBJ2-2; 8 bases fit TRBD2. V gave up 2 bases and J gave up 3 bases; unmatched junction bases: 11. Germline assignment: CDR1 SEHNR and CDR2 FQNEAQ (reference sequence). CDR3 size: 18 residues. CDR3 region: CASSLSPSTSVHTGELFF. The CDR3 DNA reads TGTGCCAGCAGCTTATCCCCGTCGACTAGCGTCCACACCGGGGAGCTGTTTTTT.

V gene TRBV11-3 combines with J gene TRBJ2-7, with 7 bases lining up with TRBD2. The CDR3 runs to 13 residues. V dropped 5 bases and J dropped 5; count of bases not matched to a gene: 6. Germline V gene sequence: CDR1 SGHNT, CDR2 YENEEA. CDR3 nucleotide sequence: TGTGCCAGCAGCGGCGGGAGTCCCGACGAGCAGTACTTC. It yields the protein CASSGGSPDEQYF.

The chain employs TRBV6-5 and TRBJ2-7, with 8 bases identical to TRBD2. V shed 6 bases and J 6 bases; nucleotides not matched to a gene: 13. Germline V CDR1 and CDR2: MNHEY, SVGAGI. This CDR3 is 15 amino acids long. CDR3 nucleotides: TGTGCCAGCAGGGAAAATAGCGGGGAAAGTGCCGAGCAGTACTTC. Translation: CASRENSGESAEQYF.

The chain employs TRBV5-1 and TRBJ1-1; D is undetermined. Germline-derived CDR1 and CDR2 are SGHRS and YFSETQ. CDR3 size: 15 residues. The V end was cut by 0 bases, the J end by 0 bases, with 9 bases between. The CDR3 bases are TGCGCCAGCAGCTTGGATTCAGGCATGAACACTGAAGCTTTCTTT. This gives the protein CASSLDSGMNTEAFF. Looking up the rest from reference TRBV5-1 and TRBJ1-1 gives the full variable domain: KAGVTQTPRYLIKTRGQQVTLSCSPISGHRSVSWYQQTPGQGLQFLFEYFSETQRNKGNFPGRFSGRQFSNSRSEMNVSTLELGDSALYLCASSLDSGMNTEAFFGQGTRLTVV.

The chain couples TRBV5-1 to TRBJ2-2; D possibly corresponds to TRBD2 (5 bases). Germline CDR1 reads SGHRS; CDR2 reads YFSETQ. The CDR3 contains 15 residues. Trimming cost V 4 bases and J 2 bases, with 12 bases left between them. CDR3 in amino acids: CASSTGPSNTGELFF. For the CDR3, the DNA is TGCGCCAGCAGCACTGGACCTAGCAACACCGGGGAGCTGTTTTTT.

The genes are TRBV9 and TRBJ2-4; D gene ambiguous. Trimming stripped 0 bases from V and 10 bases from J, with 14 bases between. From germline, CDR1 is SGDLS and CDR2 YYNGEE. There are 14 residues in the CDR3. Here the CDR3 DNA reads TGTGCCAGCAGCGTAGCTCCCGGTCTCGTAATTCAGTACTTC. Residues: CASSVAPGLVIQYF.

The chain combines TRBV10-3 with TRBJ2-7; 12 nucleotides agree with TRBD2. The CDR3 is 14 amino acids. Germline V gene sequence: CDR1 ENHRY, CDR2 SYGVKD. V was clipped by 6 bases and J by 4 bases; unmatched bases: 4. The CDR3 sequence is CAIRSTSGRYEQYF. CDR3 coding DNA: TGTGCCATCAGATCGACTAGCGGGAGATACGAGCAGTACTTC.

The chain joins TRBV28 to TRBJ1-5, with D unclear. Germline-derived CDR1 and CDR2 are MDHEN and SYDVKM. CDR3 length equals 17 residues. Deletions cut 2 bases from V and 6 bases from J, with 20 bases between. This CDR3 reads CASSLMRSGPAGQPQHF. DNA of the CDR3: TGTGCCAGCAGTTTAATGAGGTCCGGACCGGCGGGTCAGCCCCAGCATTTT.

This sequence joins TRBV28 and TRBJ2-7, with TRBD2 identical over 14 bases. This CDR3 is built from 17 residues. The germline gives CDR1 MDHEN, CDR2 SYDVKM. The V and J ends lost 6 bases and 9 bases, in that order; junction bases with no gene match: 16. The CDR3 is CASRGRRLAGGVVGQYF. CDR3 nucleotide sequence: TGTGCCAGCAGGGGCAGAAGACTAGCGGGAGGGGTCGTTGGGCAGTACTTC. Filled out from reference TRBV28 and TRBJ2-7, the complete variable domain reads DVKVTQSSRYLVKRTGEKVFLECVQDMDHENMFWYRQDPGLGLRLIYFSYDVKMKEKGDIPEGYSVSREKKERFSLILESASTNQTSMYLCASRGRRLAGGVVGQYFGPGTRLTVT.

The chain carries TRBV30 and TRBJ2-7; TRBD1 might be the D (6 bases). This CDR3 contains 13 residues. The V end lost 6 bases, the J end lost 4 bases, and 16 bases lay between the germline ends. Per germline, CDR1 GTSNPN and CDR2 SVGIG (reference sequence). CDR3 protein: CACWRTELYEQYF. The DNA for the CDR3 is TGTGCCTGTTGGCGGACAGAACTGTACGAGCAGTACTTC.

This chain uses TRBV7-2 with TRBJ1-1; 9 bases agree with TRBD1. The CDR3 extends over 14 amino acids. V gave up 5 bases and J gave up 8 bases; unmatched junction bases: 9. The germline gives CDR1 SGHTA, CDR2 FQGNSA. The CDR3 region is CASSPWTGEIEAFF. DNA for the CDR3: TGTGCCAGCAGCCCATGGACAGGGGAAATAGAAGCTTTCTTT.

The chain combines TRBV29-1 with TRBJ2-5; maybe TRBD1 (6 bases). Germline V gene data show CDR1 as SQVTM and CDR2 as ANQGSEA. There are 14 residues in the CDR3. V lost 6 bases and J 1 base, leaving 15 bases between the germline ends. The DNA for the CDR3 is TGCAGCGTGGCGTCGCAGGGGACCCAAGAGACCCAGTACTTC. This encodes CSVASQGTQETQYF.

The chain is built from TRBV6-5 and TRBJ2-2; 9 positions match TRBD1. CDR3 size: 15 residues. After removal of 4 bases from V and 1 base from J, the junction contained 1 base not matched to a gene. Germline loops: CDR1 MNHEY, CDR2 SVGAGI. In DNA form, the CDR3 reads TGTGCCAGCAGTTGGGGACAGGGGAACACCGGGGAGCTGTTTTTT. This sequence encodes CASSWGQGNTGELFF.

Worth noting for this clone: Other DNA sequences within the sample encode an identical CDR3. The chain is built from TRBV15 and TRBJ2-5; a weak D match, TRBD2 (7 bases). Trimming took off 0 bases at V and 2 bases at J, with 16 bases between the two ends. Germline CDR1 and CDR2: LNHNV and YYDKDF (reference sequence). This CDR3 is 17 amino acids long. The DNA of the CDR3 is TGTGCCACCAGCAGAGATCAGGGGTGGGGGGGTCAAGAGACCCAGTACTTC. As protein: CATSRDQGWGGQETQYF.

The chain uses TRBV4-1 and TRBJ1-2, with D possibly matching TRBD1 (6 bases). This CDR3 comprises 17 residues. Germline assignment: CDR1 MGHRA and CDR2 YSYEKL. The V end was cut by 0 bases, the J end by 2 bases, with 16 bases between. The CDR3: CASSQDWGGAQNYGYTF. In DNA, the CDR3 is TGCGCCAGCAGCCAAGATTGGGGGGGGGCGCAGAACTATGGCTACACCTTC.

The rearrangement joins TRBV10-3 to TRBJ2-7; 8 nucleotides align to TRBD2. This CDR3 has 15 residues. V shed 6 bases, J shed 7 bases, and the junction held 14 bases outside the gene matches. Germline CDR1 ENHRY, CDR2 SYGVKD. CDR3 residues: CAIRDEAGGLREQYF. As DNA, the CDR3 is TGTGCCATCAGGGATGAGGCGGGAGGTTTGCGGGAGCAGTACTTC.

The genes are TRBV2 and TRBJ2-3; no clear D. V was shortened by 1 base and J by 4 bases, with 9 bases between the two germline ends. CDR1 and CDR2 from the germline V gene are SNHLY and FYNNEI. The CDR3 has 14 residues. CDR3 nucleotide sequence: TGTGCCAGCAGTGAAGTGAGTACTGCAGATACGCAGTATTTT. Residues: CASSEVSTADTQYF.

J is TRBJ2-1 and V is TRBV7-9; a weak D match, TRBD1 (6 bases). Germline V gene lookup returns CDR1 SEHNR and CDR2 FQNEAQ (reference sequence). The CDR3 extends over 15 amino acids. Trimming left V 3 bases short and J 4 bases short, with 13 bases between. As DNA, the CDR3 is TGTGCCAGCAGCTTCGGCAGGGGATATTACAATGAGCAGTTCTTC. Encoded protein: CASSFGRGYYNEQFF.

The genes are TRBV28 and TRBJ2-2, with a possible D match to TRBD2 (5 bases). The CDR3 is 19 amino acids. V lost 5 bases, J lost 6 bases, and 28 bases lay in between. Germline CDR1 is MDHEN and CDR2 is SYDVKM. The CDR3 sequence is CASSPPSGIHRPWAGELFF. CDR3 sequence (DNA): TGTGCCAGCAGTCCCCCGTCGGGGATCCATAGGCCCTGGGCCGGGGAGCTGTTTTTT.

The J gene is TRBJ2-7, the V gene TRBV5-1; possible D gene TRBD2, 6 bases. The CDR3 sequence is 14 residues long. Germline V gives CDR1 SGHRS, CDR2 YFSETQ. Trimming removed 0 bases at V and 6 bases at J, with 13 bases between. The CDR3 region is CASSLGGEGSEQYF. In nucleotides, the CDR3 is TGCGCCAGCAGCTTGGGGGGGGAAGGGTCCGAGCAGTACTTC.

The chain combines TRBV25-1 with TRBJ1-1; 9 nucleotides line up with TRBD1. Per germline, CDR1 MGHDK and CDR2 SYGVNS. There are 14 residues in the CDR3. Trimming at V came to 4 bases and at J to 3 bases, leaving 3 bases not matched to a gene. The CDR3 sequence: CASSARTGDTEAFF. The CDR3 DNA reads TGTGCCAGCAGTGCCCGGACAGGGGACACTGAAGCTTTCTTT.

The V and J genes are TRBV28 and TRBJ1-3; D ambiguous. The V end was cut by 5 bases, the J end by 1 base, with 24 bases between. The CDR3 runs 19 residues. Germline-derived CDR1 and CDR2 are MDHEN and SYDVKM. The CDR3 DNA reads as TGTGCCAGCAGTCTCCACGCCGCGGGAGACCTTGGATCTGGAAACACCATATATTTT. This gives the protein CASSLHAAGDLGSGNTIYF.

This chain joins TRBV10-3 and TRBJ2-2; tentatively, D is TRBD2 (5 bases). V dropped 8 bases and J dropped 3 bases, with 10 bases sitting between them. From germline, CDR1 is ENHRY and CDR2 SYGVKD. There are 13 residues in the CDR3. This CDR3 is CAIESGYTGELFF. CDR3 nucleotide sequence: TGTGCCATCGAGAGCGGATACACCGGGGAGCTGTTTTTT.